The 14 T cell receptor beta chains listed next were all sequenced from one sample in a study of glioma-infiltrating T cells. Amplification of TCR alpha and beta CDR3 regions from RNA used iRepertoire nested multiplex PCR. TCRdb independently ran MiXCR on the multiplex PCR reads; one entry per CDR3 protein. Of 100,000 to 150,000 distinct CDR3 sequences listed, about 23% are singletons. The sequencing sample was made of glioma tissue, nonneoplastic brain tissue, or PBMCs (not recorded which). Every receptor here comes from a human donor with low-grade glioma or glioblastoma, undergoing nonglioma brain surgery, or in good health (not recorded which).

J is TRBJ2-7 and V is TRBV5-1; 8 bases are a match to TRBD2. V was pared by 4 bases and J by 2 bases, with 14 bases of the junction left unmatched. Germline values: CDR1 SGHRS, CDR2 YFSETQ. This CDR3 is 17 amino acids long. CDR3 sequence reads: CASSRYSTSEGAYEQYF. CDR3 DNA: TGCGCCAGCAGCCGTTACTCGACTAGCGAAGGGGCCTACGAGCAGTACTTC.

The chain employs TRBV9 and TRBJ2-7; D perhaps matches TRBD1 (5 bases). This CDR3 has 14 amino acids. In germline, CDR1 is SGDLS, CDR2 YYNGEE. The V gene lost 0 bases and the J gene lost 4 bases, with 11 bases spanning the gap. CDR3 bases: TGTGCCAGCAGCGTAGGAGATGGGGCATACGAGCAGTACTTC. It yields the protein CASSVGDGAYEQYF.

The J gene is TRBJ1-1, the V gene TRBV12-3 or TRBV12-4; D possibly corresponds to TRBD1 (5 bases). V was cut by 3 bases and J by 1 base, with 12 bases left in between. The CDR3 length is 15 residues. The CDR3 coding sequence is TGTGCCAGCAGTTTTTCGCCGGGGGGGAACACTGAAGCTTTCTTT. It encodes CASSFSPGGNTEAFF.

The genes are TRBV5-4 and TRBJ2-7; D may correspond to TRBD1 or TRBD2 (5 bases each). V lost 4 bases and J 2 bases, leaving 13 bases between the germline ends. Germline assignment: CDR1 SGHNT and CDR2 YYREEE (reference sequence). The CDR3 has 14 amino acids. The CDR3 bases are TGTGCCAGCAGCAACCGGGACCAAACCTACGAGCAGTACTTC. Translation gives CASSNRDQTYEQYF.

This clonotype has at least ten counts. The CDR3 is CASSISGKDYEQYF. The CDR3 coding sequence is TGTGCCAGTAGTATTAGCGGGAAAGACTACGAGCAGTACTTC. The chain is built from TRBV19 and TRBJ2-7, with 8 positions matching TRBD2. The CDR3 contains 14 residues. V shed 3 bases, J shed 3 bases, and the junction held 4 bases outside the gene matches. Germline CDR1 LNHDA, CDR2 SQIVND (reference sequence). The full variable domain, its missing parts supplied by reference TRBV19 and TRBJ2-7, is DGGITQSPKYLFRKEGQNVTLSCEQNLNHDAMYWYRQDPGQGLRLIYYSQIVNDFQKGDIAEGYSVSREKKESFPLTVTSAQKNPTAFYLCASSISGKDYEQYFGPGTRLTVT.

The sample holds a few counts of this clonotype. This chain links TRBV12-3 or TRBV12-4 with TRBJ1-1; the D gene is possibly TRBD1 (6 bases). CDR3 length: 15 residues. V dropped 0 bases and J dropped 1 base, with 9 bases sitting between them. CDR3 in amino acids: CASSLATGSNTEAFF. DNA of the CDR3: TGTGCCAGCAGTTTAGCGACAGGTTCGAACACTGAAGCTTTCTTT.

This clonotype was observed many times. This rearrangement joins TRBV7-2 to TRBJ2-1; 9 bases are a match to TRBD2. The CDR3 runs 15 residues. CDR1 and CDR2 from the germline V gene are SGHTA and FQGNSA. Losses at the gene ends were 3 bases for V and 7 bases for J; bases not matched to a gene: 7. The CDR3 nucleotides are TGTGCCAGCAGCTTTCTAGCGGGAAATCCTAATGAGCAGTTCTTC. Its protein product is CASSFLAGNPNEQFF.

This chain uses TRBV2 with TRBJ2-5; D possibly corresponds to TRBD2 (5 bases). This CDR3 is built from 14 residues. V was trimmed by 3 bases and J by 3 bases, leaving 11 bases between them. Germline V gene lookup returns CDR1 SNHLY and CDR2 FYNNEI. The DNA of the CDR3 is TGTGCCAGCAGTGAGCGACTAACGGAAGAGACCCAGTACTTC. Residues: CASSERLTEETQYF.

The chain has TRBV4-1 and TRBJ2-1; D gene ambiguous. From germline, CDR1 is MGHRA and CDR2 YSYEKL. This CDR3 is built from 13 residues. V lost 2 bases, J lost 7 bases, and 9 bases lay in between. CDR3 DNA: TGCGCCAGCAGCCAATGGGCCGGGAATGAGCAGTTCTTC. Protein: CASSQWAGNEQFF.

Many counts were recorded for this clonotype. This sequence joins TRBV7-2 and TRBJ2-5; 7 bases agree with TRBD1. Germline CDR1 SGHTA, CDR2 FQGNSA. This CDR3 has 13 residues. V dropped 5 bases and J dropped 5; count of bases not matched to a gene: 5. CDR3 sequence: CASSPDRVETQYF. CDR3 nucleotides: TGTGCCAGCAGCCCTGACAGGGTCGAGACCCAGTACTTC.

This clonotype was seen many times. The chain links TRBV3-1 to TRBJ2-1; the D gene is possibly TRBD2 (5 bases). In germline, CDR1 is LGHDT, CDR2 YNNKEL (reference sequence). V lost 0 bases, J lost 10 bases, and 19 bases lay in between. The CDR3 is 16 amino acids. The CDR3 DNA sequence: TGTGCCAGCAGCCAAGAGTCCCTGCCGGGAACGGGCGAGCAGTTCTTC. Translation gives CASSQESLPGTGEQFF.

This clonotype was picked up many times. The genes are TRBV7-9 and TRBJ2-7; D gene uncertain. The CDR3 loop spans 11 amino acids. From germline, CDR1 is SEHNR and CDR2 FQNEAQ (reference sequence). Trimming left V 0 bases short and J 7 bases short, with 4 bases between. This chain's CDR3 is CASSLAGEQYF. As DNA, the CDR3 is TGTGCCAGCAGCTTAGCTGGGGAGCAGTACTTC.

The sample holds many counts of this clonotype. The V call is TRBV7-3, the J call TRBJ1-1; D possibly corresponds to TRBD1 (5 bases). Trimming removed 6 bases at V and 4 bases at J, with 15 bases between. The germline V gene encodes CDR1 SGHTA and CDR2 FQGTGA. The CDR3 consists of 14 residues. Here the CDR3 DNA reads TGTGCCAGCAGTGCGGGACGGACGAGCACTGAAGCTTTCTTT. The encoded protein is CASSAGRTSTEAFF. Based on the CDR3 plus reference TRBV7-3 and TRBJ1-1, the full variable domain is GAGVSQTPSNKVTEKGKYVELRCDPISGHTALYWYRQSLGQGPEFLIYFQGTGAADDSGLPNDRFFAVRPEGSVSTLKIQRTERGDSAVYLCASSAGRTSTEAFFGQGTRLTVV.

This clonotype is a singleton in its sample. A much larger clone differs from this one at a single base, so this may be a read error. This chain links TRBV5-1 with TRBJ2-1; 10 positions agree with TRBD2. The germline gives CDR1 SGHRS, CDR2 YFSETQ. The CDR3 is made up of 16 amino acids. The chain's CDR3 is CARSLVAGGRYNEQFF. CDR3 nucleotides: TGCGCCAGAAGCTTGGTAGCGGGAGGCCGTTACAATGAGCAGTTCTTC.